These 30 T cell receptor beta chains came from one sample sequenced in a study of CD8 T cells in Susac syndrome. Roughly 0.5 to 1 ug RNA was reverse transcribed with random hexamers. TCRdb reanalysed the immunoSEQ multiplex PCR reads using MiXCR and keeps one entry per CDR3 protein. This table holds around 200,000 distinct CDR3 sequences, roughly 96% found once. Sequencing input: CD4+ T cells from PBMCs. These receptors were obtained from a human donor in good health.

The V gene is TRBV7-2, the J gene TRBJ2-2; possibly TRBD2 for D (5 bases). Trimming stripped 5 bases from V and 7 bases from J, with 11 bases between. The CDR3 has 13 amino acids. Germline-derived CDR1 and CDR2 are SGHTA and FQGNSA. CDR3 loop: CASSLLVHGELFF. The CDR3 DNA follows: TGTGCCAGCAGCCTACTAGTTCACGGGGAGCTGTTTTTT. The full variable domain, its missing parts supplied by reference TRBV7-2 and TRBJ2-2, is GAGVSQSPSNKVTEKGKDVELRCDPISGHTALYWYRQSLGQGLEFLIYFQGNSAPDKSGLPSDRFSAERTGGSVSTLTIQRTQQEDSAVYLCASSLLVHGELFFGEGSRLTVL.

CDR3 protein: CSVRGDAEQYF. The CDR3 DNA is TGCAGCGTTCGGGGAGATGCCGAGCAGTACTTC. The chain recombines TRBV29-1 with TRBJ2-7; TRBD2 is a possible D gene (5 bases). Deletions cut 5 bases from V and 6 bases from J, with 11 bases between. Germline CDR1 SQVTM, CDR2 ANQGSEA. The CDR3 extends over 11 amino acids.

The chain carries TRBV28 and TRBJ1-2; no clear D gene. The V end lost 11 bases, the J end lost 3 bases, and 10 bases lay between the germline ends. CDR1 and CDR2 (germline): MDHEN, SYDVKM. This CDR3 spans 11 amino acids. In DNA, the CDR3 is TGTGCCCACGCCCAGTACTATGGCTACACCTTC. It translates to CAHAQYYGYTF.

V gene TRBV29-1 combines with J gene TRBJ1-2, with no clear D. Germline V gives CDR1 SQVTM, CDR2 ANQGSEA. V lost 5 bases to trimming and J lost 0 bases, with 19 bases between them. This CDR3 is built from 16 residues. CDR3 sequence: CSVYFFDIKANYGYTF. The CDR3 bases are TGCAGCGTTTATTTTTTCGACATTAAGGCTAACTATGGCTACACCTTC.

As to this clonotype: Because the CDR3 is missing its conserved closing phenylalanine or tryptophan, this is likely a read error. The chain couples TRBV25-1 to TRBJ1-2; D unclear. The CDR3 covers 14 residues. Trimming shortened V by 3 bases and J by 3 bases, and 11 bases separated the two germline ends. Germline CDR1 is MGHDK and CDR2 is SYGVNS. The DNA for the CDR3 is TGTGCCAGCAGTGACATGGATATGGACTATGGCTACACCCTC. Translation: CASSDMDMDYGYTL.

The genes are TRBV3-1 and TRBJ1-2; D is undetermined. This CDR3 has 13 residues. V was cut by 1 base and J by 4 bases, with 7 bases left in between. Germline CDR1 LGHDT, CDR2 YNNKEL (reference sequence). CDR3 protein: CASSQGQTYGYTF. As DNA, the CDR3 is TGTGCCAGCAGCCAAGGTCAGACCTATGGCTACACCTTC.

Only one count was recorded for this clonotype. The J gene is TRBJ1-5, the V gene TRBV12-3 or TRBV12-4; the match to TRBD1 covers 7 bases. CDR3 length equals 15 residues. V lost 6 bases to trimming and J lost 4 bases; unmatched junction nucleotides: 9. This CDR3 is CASSRQGIGNQPQHF. The CDR3 nucleotides are TGTGCCAGCAGCCGACAGGGAATAGGGAATCAGCCCCAGCATTTT.

CDR3 DNA sequence: TGTGCCAGCAGCGTAGCTACGAGGGCCTCTGGGGCCAACGTCCTGACTTTC. Translation: CASSVATRASGANVLTF. The J gene is TRBJ2-6, the V gene TRBV9; D may be TRBD2 (5 bases). Trimming took 0 bases from V and 0 from J, leaving 10 bases between them. Per the germline V gene, CDR1 is SGDLS and CDR2 is YYNGEE. The length of the CDR3 is 17 residues.

The rearrangement joins TRBV12-3 or TRBV12-4 to TRBJ1-4; no firm D call. V lost 6 bases and J 10 bases, leaving 12 bases between the germline ends. The CDR3 extends over 12 amino acids. This CDR3 reads CASSQTEVKLFF. For the CDR3, the DNA is TGTGCCAGCAGCCAGACGGAGGTAAAACTGTTTTTT.

The gene calls are TRBV5-6 and TRBJ2-3; 7 nucleotides align to TRBD2. Per germline, CDR1 SGHDT and CDR2 YYEEEE. Trimming at V came to 5 bases and at J to 8 bases, leaving 14 bases not matched to a gene. The length of the CDR3 is 15 residues. The chain's CDR3 is CASSPPGLEQGTQYF. The CDR3 coding sequence is TGTGCCAGCAGTCCCCCCGGACTAGAGCAGGGTACGCAGTATTTT.

The chain couples TRBV24-1 to TRBJ2-7; tentative D call: TRBD1 (6 bases). Germline CDR1 reads KGHDR; CDR2 reads SFDVKD. V lost 4 bases to trimming and J lost 0 bases, with 15 bases between them. This CDR3 comprises 16 residues. CDR3 region: CATSDYRVPSSYEQYV. CDR3 nucleotides: TGTGCCACCAGTGACTACAGGGTCCCCAGCTCCTACGAGCAGTACGTC.

The J gene is TRBJ2-7, the V gene TRBV7-2; no clear D. Germline values: CDR1 SGHTA, CDR2 FQGNSA. This CDR3 region has 13 residues. Trimming took off 5 bases at V and 2 bases at J, with 10 bases between the two ends. CDR3: CASSPIGAYEQYF. For the CDR3, the DNA is TGTGCCAGCAGCCCCATTGGAGCCTACGAGCAGTACTTC. Full variable domain (outside the CDR3, taken from reference TRBV7-2 and TRBJ2-7): GAGVSQSPSNKVTEKGKDVELRCDPISGHTALYWYRQSLGQGLEFLIYFQGNSAPDKSGLPSDRFSAERTGGSVSTLTIQRTQQEDSAVYLCASSPIGAYEQYFGPGTRLTVT.

The V and J genes are TRBV6-2 or TRBV6-3 and TRBJ1-2; 7 positions agree with TRBD1. Germline-derived CDR1 and CDR2 are MNHEY and SVGEGT. V lost 6 bases, J lost 5 bases, and 12 bases stayed unmatched. The CDR3 extends over 15 amino acids. CDR3 amino acids: CASSQPTGTDYGYTF. The CDR3 nucleotides read TGTGCCAGCAGCCAACCTACCGGGACAGATTATGGCTACACCTTC.

CDR3 in amino acids: CSARVGRGLPDTQYF. CDR3 nucleotide sequence: TGCAGTGCTAGAGTGGGGCGGGGGCTCCCGGATACGCAGTATTTT. This chain links TRBV20-1 with TRBJ2-3, with D tentatively TRBD2 (7 bases). V was pared by 1 base and J by 6 bases, with 17 bases between. This CDR3 contains 15 residues. Germline loops: CDR1 DFQATT, CDR2 SNEGSKA (reference sequence).

The chain recombines TRBV11-2 with TRBJ2-5, with D maybe TRBD2 (6 bases). V was cut by 5 bases and J by 5 bases, with 18 bases left in between. Germline values: CDR1 SGHAT, CDR2 FQNNGV. This CDR3 has 15 residues. In DNA form, the CDR3 reads TGTGCCAGCAGCCCGAATCCGGGACTGCCGGAGACCCAGTACTTC. Its translation is CASSPNPGLPETQYF. Full variable domain (outside the CDR3, taken from reference TRBV11-2 and TRBJ2-5): EAGVAQSPRYKIIEKRQSVAFWCNPISGHATLYWYQQILGQGPKLLIQFQNNGVVDDSQLPKDRFSAERLKGVDSTLKIQPAKLEDSAVYLCASSPNPGLPETQYFGPGTRLLVL.

This rearrangement joins TRBV20-1 to TRBJ2-5, with D tentatively TRBD1 or TRBD2 (7 bases each). CDR3 length: 13 residues. Germline values: CDR1 DFQATT, CDR2 SNEGSKA (reference sequence). Between the trimmed V and J ends, which lost 4 bases and 3 bases, there was a span of 12 bases. The CDR3 loop reads CSATSGGEETQYF. The CDR3 coding sequence is TGCAGTGCTACGTCAGGGGGGGAAGAGACCCAGTACTTC.

The chain has TRBV23-1 and TRBJ1-1; D is ambiguous. TRBV23-1 is labeled an ORF, and its function is uncertain. V lost 1 base and J 4 bases, leaving 13 bases between the germline ends. This CDR3 is built from 15 residues. DNA for the CDR3: TGCGCCAGCAGTCAATTCCCGTCAAGGCGCACTGAAGCTTTCTTT. Encoded protein: CASSQFPSRRTEAFF.

The V gene is TRBV3-1, the J gene TRBJ1-4; no definite D call. CDR1 is LGHDT and CDR2 is YNNKEL in the germline V gene (reference sequence). V shed 1 base and J shed 8 bases, with 5 bases lying between them. The CDR3 consists of 12 residues. In DNA form, the CDR3 reads TGTGCCAGCAGCCAAGTAGGCGAAAAACTGTTTTTT. Encoded protein: CASSQVGEKLFF.

The chain couples TRBV27 to TRBJ2-7, with TRBD1 matching 10 bases. Looked up from germline, CDR1 is MNHEY and CDR2 is SMNVEV (reference sequence). This CDR3 is 14 amino acids long. With 0 bases clipped from V and 6 bases from J, the junction kept 2 bases outside the gene matches. The chain's CDR3 is CASSLSWTGGEQYF. The DNA for the CDR3 is TGTGCCAGCAGTTTATCTTGGACAGGGGGCGAGCAGTACTTC.

The chain uses TRBV7-9 and TRBJ1-5, with a tentative D call TRBD1 (5 bases). Germline lookup yields CDR1 SEHNR and CDR2 FQNEAQ (reference sequence). This CDR3 has 14 residues. The V and J ends lost 4 bases and 7 bases respectively, with 14 bases between them. The CDR3 region has the DNA TGTGCCAGCAGCTCGGACACGGCATCCCAGCCCCAGCATTTT. Translating gives CASSSDTASQPQHF.

This clonotype has only one observation. A junction boundary mismatches the germline segment, possibly from a read error. The chain joins TRBV6-6 to TRBJ1-2, with D possibly being TRBD1 (5 bases). This CDR3 region has 14 residues. From germline, CDR1 is MNHNY and CDR2 SVGAGI (reference sequence). CDR3 DNA: TGTGCCAGCAGTCACTCAGGGCAGAACTATGGCTACACCTTC. Translating gives CASSHSGQNYGYTF.

This chain joins TRBV5-6 and TRBJ2-7; the match to TRBD1 covers 8 bases. V lost 3 bases and J lost 5; bases outside the gene matches: 13. The CDR3 loop spans 16 amino acids. CDR1 and CDR2 from the germline V gene are SGHDT and YYEEEE. The CDR3 region is CASSSLGQGALHEQYF. The CDR3 DNA sequence: TGTGCCAGCAGCTCACTAGGACAGGGAGCATTGCACGAGCAGTACTTC. Looking up the rest from reference TRBV5-6 and TRBJ2-7 gives the full variable domain: DAGVTQSPTHLIKTRGQQVTLRCSPKSGHDTVSWYQQALGQGPQFIFQYYEEEERQRGNFPDRFSGHQFPNYSSELNVNALLLGDSALYLCASSSLGQGALHEQYFGPGTRLTVT.

The V call is TRBV25-1, the J call TRBJ2-5, with a weak D call TRBD1 (6 bases). This CDR3 has 15 amino acids. The V and J ends lost 5 bases and 5 bases respectively, with 18 bases between them. Germline CDR1 MGHDK, CDR2 SYGVNS. The CDR3 loop reads CASSSLFRGSETQYF. As DNA, the CDR3 is TGTGCCAGCAGTTCTCTGTTTAGGGGGAGTGAGACCCAGTACTTC.

This clonotype was seen just once. The chain links TRBV30 to TRBJ1-1, with TRBD1 matching over 8 bases. The germline CDR1 and CDR2 sequences are GTSNPN and SVGIG (reference sequence). The CDR3 consists of 14 residues. J gave up 3 bases and V 4 bases, and 7 bases lay outside the gene matches. The CDR3 sequence is CAWNRGQGHTEAFF. CDR3 in DNA: TGTGCCTGGAACAGAGGACAGGGCCACACTGAAGCTTTCTTT.

This chain links TRBV29-1 with TRBJ2-7; possibly TRBD1 for D (7 bases). This CDR3 comprises 12 residues. Germline-derived CDR1 and CDR2 are SQVTM and ANQGSEA. The ends were cut back, 8 bases at V and 3 bases at J, with 14 bases in the middle. The CDR3: CSSKQGGYEQYF. Here the CDR3 DNA reads TGCAGCTCCAAGCAGGGGGGCTACGAGCAGTACTTC.

The table lists this clonotype with a few counts. The chain is built from TRBV29-1 and TRBJ2-3, with TRBD2 as a possible D gene (5 bases). This CDR3 has 13 amino acids. The germline V gene encodes CDR1 SQVTM and CDR2 ANQGSEA. Deletions cut 4 bases from V and 2 bases from J, with 10 bases between. CDR3 bases: TGCAGCGTTGTTGGGAGAAACACAGATACGCAGTATTTT. It yields the protein CSVVGRNTDTQYF.

The chain employs TRBV20-1 and TRBJ2-3, with TRBD1 as a possible D gene (5 bases). This CDR3 spans 14 amino acids. The ends were cut back, 5 bases at V and 1 base at J, with 13 bases in the middle. Looked up from germline, CDR1 is DFQATT and CDR2 is SNEGSKA (reference sequence). This CDR3 reads CSAYAARGTDTQYF. In DNA form, the CDR3 reads TGCAGTGCTTACGCGGCCAGGGGCACAGATACGCAGTATTTT.

The chain couples TRBV7-8 to TRBJ1-1, with 10 nucleotides matching TRBD1. CDR3 length equals 16 residues. Germline loops: CDR1 SGHVS, CDR2 FQNEAQ. V lost 5 bases and J lost 5; bases outside the gene matches: 11. The CDR3 region is CASSQDRGGAVTEAFF. The CDR3, as DNA: TGTGCCAGCAGCCAGGACAGGGGGGGTGCTGTAACTGAAGCTTTCTTT.

The chain couples TRBV14 to TRBJ2-4; unclear D gene. This CDR3 contains 12 residues. The germline CDR1 and CDR2 sequences are SGHDN and FVKESK. V was shortened by 1 base and J by 9 bases, with 7 bases between the two germline ends. The CDR3 DNA reads TGTGCCAGCAGCCAAGGTGTAGGCATTCAGTACTTC. Its translation: CASSQGVGIQYF.

This chain links TRBV29-1 with TRBJ1-2, with TRBD1 identical over 7 bases. The CDR3 is 11 amino acids. Looked up from germline, CDR1 is SQVTM and CDR2 is ANQGSEA. V lost 8 bases to trimming and J lost 4 bases; unmatched junction nucleotides: 4. The CDR3 nucleotides are TGCAGCACAGGGGACCTCTATGGCTACACCTTC. Translation: CSTGDLYGYTF.